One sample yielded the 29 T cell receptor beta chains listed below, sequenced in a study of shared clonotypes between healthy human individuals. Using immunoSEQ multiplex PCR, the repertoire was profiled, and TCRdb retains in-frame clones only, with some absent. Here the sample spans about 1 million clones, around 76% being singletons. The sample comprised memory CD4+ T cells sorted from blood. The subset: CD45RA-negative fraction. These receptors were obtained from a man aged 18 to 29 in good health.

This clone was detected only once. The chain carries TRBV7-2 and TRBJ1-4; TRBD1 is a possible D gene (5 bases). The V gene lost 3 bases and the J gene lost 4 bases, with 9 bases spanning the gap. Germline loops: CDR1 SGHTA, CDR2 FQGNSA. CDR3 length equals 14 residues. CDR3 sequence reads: CASSFDRYNEKLFF. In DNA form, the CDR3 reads TGTGCCAGCAGCTTCGACAGATATAATGAAAAACTGTTTTTT.

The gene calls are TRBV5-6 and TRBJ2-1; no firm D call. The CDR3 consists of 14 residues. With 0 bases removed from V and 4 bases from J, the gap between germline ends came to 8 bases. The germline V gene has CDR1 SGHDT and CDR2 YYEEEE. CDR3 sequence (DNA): TGTGCCAGCAGCTTGGAGGTACAATACAATGAGCAGTTCTTC. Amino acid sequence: CASSLEVQYNEQFF. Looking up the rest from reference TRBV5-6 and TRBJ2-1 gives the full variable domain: DAGVTQSPTHLIKTRGQQVTLRCSPKSGHDTVSWYQQALGQGPQFIFQYYEEEERQRGNFPDRFSGHQFPNYSSELNVNALLLGDSALYLCASSLEVQYNEQFFGPGTRLTVL.

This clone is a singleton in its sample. This chain's CDR3 is CASSLAGGQLLSGANVLTF. The CDR3 coding sequence is TGTGCCAGCAGCTTAGCTGGGGGACAGCTCCTATCTGGGGCCAACGTCCTGACTTTC. This chain links TRBV7-9 with TRBJ2-6, with 7 bases matching TRBD1. V shed 0 bases and J 1 base; nucleotides not matched to a gene: 9. Germline V gene lookup returns CDR1 SEHNR and CDR2 FQNEAQ (reference sequence). There are 19 residues in the CDR3.

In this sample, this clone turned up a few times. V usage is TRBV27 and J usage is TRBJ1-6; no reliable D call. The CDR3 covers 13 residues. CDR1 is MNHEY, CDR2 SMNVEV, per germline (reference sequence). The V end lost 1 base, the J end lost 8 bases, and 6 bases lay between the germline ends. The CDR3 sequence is CASSLWVDSPLHF. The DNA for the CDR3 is TGTGCCAGCAGTTTATGGGTGGATTCACCCCTCCACTTT.

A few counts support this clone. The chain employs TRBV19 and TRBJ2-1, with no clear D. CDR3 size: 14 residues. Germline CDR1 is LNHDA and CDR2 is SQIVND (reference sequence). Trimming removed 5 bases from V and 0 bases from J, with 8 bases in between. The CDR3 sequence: CASSPSSSYNEQFF. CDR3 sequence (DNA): TGTGCCAGTAGTCCTAGTAGCTCCTACAATGAGCAGTTCTTC.

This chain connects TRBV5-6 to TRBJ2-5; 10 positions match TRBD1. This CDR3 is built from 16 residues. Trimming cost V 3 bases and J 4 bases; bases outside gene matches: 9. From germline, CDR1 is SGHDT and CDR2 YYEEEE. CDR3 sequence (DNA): TGTGCCAGCAGCTCGATTGCCGGGACAGGGGTAGAGACCCAGTACTTC. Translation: CASSSIAGTGVETQYF.

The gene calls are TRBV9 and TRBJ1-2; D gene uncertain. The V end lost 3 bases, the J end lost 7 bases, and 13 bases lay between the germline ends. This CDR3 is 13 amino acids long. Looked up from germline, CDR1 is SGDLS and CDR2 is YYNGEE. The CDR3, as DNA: TGTGCCAGCAGCGAATGGTCTGAGGGTGGCTACACCTTC. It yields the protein CASSEWSEGGYTF.

This CDR3 reads CASSLDYRSSYNEQFF. CDR3 coding DNA: TGTGCCAGCAGCCTGGACTATCGAAGCTCCTACAATGAGCAGTTCTTC. This chain connects TRBV11-2 to TRBJ2-1, with TRBD2 as a possible D gene (6 bases). V was clipped by 5 bases and J by 0 bases, with 14 bases between them. The CDR3 extends over 16 amino acids. Germline values: CDR1 SGHAT, CDR2 FQNNGV. The full variable domain, completed using reference TRBV11-2 and TRBJ2-1, is EAGVAQSPRYKIIEKRQSVAFWCNPISGHATLYWYQQILGQGPKLLIQFQNNGVVDDSQLPKDRFSAERLKGVDSTLKIQPAKLEDSAVYLCASSLDYRSSYNEQFFGPGTRLTVL.

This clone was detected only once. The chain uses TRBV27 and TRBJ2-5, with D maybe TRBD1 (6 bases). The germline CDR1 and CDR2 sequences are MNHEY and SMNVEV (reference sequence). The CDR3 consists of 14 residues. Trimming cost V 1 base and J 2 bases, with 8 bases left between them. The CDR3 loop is CASSLLTGQETQYF. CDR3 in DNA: TGTGCCAGCAGTTTATTGACAGGTCAAGAGACCCAGTACTTC.

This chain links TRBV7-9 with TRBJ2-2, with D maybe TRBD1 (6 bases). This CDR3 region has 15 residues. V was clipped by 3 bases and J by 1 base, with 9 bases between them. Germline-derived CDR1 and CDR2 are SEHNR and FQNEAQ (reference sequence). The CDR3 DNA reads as TGTGCCAGCAGCTTTGAGACAGGGAACACCGGGGAGCTGTTTTTT. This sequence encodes CASSFETGNTGELFF. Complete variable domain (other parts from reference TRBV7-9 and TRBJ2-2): DTGVSQNPRHKITKRGQNVTFRCDPISEHNRLYWYRQTLGQGPEFLTYFQNEAQLEKSRLLSDRFSAERPKGSFSTLEIQRTEQGDSAMYLCASSFETGNTGELFFGEGSRLTVL.

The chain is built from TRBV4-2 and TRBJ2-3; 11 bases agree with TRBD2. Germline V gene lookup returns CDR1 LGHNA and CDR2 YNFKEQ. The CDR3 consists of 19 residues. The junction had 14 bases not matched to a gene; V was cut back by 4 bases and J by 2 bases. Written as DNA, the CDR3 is TGTGCCAGCAGCCCCGGGAGGTTACTAGCGGGGGCAAACACAGATACGCAGTATTTT. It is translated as CASSPGRLLAGANTDTQYF.

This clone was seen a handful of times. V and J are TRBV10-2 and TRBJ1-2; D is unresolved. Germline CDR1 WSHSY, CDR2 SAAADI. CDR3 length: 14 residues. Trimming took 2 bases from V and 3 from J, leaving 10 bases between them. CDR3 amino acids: CASSEIWRDYGYTF. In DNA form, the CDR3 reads TGCGCCAGCAGTGAGATCTGGCGAGACTATGGCTACACCTTC.

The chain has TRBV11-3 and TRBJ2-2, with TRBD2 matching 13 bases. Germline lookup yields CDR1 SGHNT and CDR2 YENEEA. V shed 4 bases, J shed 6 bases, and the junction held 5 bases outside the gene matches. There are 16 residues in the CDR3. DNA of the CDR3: TGTGCCAGCAGCTCGGCCGGACTAGCGGGAGCCGGGGAGCTGTTTTTT. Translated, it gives CASSSAGLAGAGELFF.

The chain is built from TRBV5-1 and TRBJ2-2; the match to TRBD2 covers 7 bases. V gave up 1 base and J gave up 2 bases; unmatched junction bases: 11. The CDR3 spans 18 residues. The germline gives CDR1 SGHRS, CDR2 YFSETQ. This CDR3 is CASSLIASGLGNTGELFF. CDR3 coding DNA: TGCGCCAGCAGCTTGATCGCTAGCGGTCTCGGTAACACCGGGGAGCTGTTTTTT.

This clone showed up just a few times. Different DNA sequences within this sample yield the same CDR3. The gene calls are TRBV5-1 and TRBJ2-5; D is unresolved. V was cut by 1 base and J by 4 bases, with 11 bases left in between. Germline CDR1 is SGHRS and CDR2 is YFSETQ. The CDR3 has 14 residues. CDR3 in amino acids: CASSLMPGLETQYF. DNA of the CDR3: TGCGCCAGCAGCTTGATGCCCGGGTTAGAGACCCAGTACTTC.

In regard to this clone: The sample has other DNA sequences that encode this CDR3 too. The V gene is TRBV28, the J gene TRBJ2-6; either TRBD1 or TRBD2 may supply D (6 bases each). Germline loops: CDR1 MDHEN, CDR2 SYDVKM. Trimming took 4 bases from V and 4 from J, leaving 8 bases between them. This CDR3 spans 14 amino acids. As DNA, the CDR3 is TGTGCCAGCAGTTGGGGGGCAGGGGCCAACGTCCTGACTTTC. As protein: CASSWGAGANVLTF.

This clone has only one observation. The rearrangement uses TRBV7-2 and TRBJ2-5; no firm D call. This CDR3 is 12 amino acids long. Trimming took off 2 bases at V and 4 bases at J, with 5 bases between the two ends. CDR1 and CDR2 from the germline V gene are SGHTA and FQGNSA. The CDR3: CASSLTAETQYF. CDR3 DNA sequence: TGTGCCAGCAGCTTAACTGCAGAGACCCAGTACTTC.

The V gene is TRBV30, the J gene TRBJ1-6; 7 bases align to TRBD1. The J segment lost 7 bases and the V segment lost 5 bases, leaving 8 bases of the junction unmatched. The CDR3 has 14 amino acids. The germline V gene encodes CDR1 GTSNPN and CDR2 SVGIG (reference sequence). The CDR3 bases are TGTGCCTGGGCTACGGGACAGTGGAATTCACCCCTCCACTTT. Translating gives CAWATGQWNSPLHF.

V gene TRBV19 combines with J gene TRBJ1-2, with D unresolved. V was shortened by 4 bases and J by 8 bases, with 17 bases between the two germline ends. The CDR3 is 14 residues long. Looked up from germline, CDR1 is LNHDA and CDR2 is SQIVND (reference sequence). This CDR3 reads CASSSRATTSGYTF. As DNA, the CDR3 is TGTGCCAGTAGTAGCCGGGCAACGACTTCGGGCTACACCTTC.

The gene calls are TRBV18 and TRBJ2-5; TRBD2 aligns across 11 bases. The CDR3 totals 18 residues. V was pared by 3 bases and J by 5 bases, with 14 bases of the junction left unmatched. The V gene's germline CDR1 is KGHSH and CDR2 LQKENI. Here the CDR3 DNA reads TGTGCCAGCTCACCCGGGCTAGCGGGGGGCCCCTCGCAGGAGACCCAGTACTTC. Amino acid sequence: CASSPGLAGGPSQETQYF. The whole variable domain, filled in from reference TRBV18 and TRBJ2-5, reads NAGVMQNPRHLVRRRGQEARLRCSPMKGHSHVYWYRQLPEEGLKFMVYLQKENIIDESGMPKERFSAEFPKEGPSILRIQQVVRGDSAAYFCASSPGLAGGPSQETQYFGPGTRLLVL.

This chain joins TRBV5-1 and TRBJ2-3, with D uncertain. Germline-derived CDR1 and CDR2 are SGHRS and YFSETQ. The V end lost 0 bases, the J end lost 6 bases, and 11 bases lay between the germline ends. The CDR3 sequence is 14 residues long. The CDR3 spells CASSLVGYGDTQYF. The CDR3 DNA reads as TGCGCCAGCAGCTTGGTAGGCTATGGGGATACGCAGTATTTT.

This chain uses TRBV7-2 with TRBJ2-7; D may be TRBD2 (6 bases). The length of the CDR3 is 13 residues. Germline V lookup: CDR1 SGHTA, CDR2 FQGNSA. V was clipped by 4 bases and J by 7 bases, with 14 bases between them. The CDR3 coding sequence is TGTGCCAGCAGCTCGACCGGGACTCCAGAGCAGTACTTC. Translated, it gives CASSSTGTPEQYF.

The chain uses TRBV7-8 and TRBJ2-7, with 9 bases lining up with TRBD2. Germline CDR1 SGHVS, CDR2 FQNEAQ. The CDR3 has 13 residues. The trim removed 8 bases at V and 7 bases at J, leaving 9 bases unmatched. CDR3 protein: CASQRRLAGEQYF. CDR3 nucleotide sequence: TGTGCCAGCCAGAGAAGGCTAGCGGGAGAGCAGTACTTC.

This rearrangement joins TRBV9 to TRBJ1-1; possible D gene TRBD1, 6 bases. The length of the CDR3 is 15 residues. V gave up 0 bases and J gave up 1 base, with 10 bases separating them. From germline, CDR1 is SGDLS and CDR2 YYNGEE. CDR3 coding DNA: TGTGCCAGCAGCGTAGTTGGGACACCGAACACTGAAGCTTTCTTT. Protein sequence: CASSVVGTPNTEAFF. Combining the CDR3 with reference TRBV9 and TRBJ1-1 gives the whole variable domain DSGVTQTPKHLITATGQRVTLRCSPRSGDLSVYWYQQSLDQGLQFLIQYYNGEERAKGNILERFSAQQFPDLHSELNLSSLELGDSALYFCASSVVGTPNTEAFFGQGTRLTVV.

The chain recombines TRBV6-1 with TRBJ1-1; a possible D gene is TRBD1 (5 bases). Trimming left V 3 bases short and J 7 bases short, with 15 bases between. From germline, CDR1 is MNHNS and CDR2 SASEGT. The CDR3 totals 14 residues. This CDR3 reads CASSDRNGRDEAFF. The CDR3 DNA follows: TGTGCCAGCAGTGATAGGAATGGCAGGGATGAAGCTTTCTTT.

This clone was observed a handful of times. The CDR3 is CASRTGNGDSPLHF. For the CDR3, the DNA is TGTGCCAGCAGGACAGGGAATGGTGACTCACCCCTCCACTTT. The chain carries TRBV6-1 and TRBJ1-6; TRBD1 matches at 7 bases. V shed 6 bases and J 10 bases; nucleotides not matched to a gene: 9. There are 14 residues in the CDR3. Germline V gene sequence: CDR1 MNHNS, CDR2 SASEGT.

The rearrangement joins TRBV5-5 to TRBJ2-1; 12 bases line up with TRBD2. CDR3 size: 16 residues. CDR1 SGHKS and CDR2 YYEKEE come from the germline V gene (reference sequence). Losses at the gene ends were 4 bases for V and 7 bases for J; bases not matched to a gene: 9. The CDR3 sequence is CASSPLAGLAGNEQFF. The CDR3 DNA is TGTGCCAGCAGCCCCCTCGCCGGACTAGCGGGGAATGAGCAGTTCTTC.

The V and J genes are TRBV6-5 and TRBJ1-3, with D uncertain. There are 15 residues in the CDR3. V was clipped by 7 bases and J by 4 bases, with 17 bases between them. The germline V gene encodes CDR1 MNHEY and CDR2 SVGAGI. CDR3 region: CASKKMENAGNTIYF. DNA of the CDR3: TGTGCCAGCAAGAAGATGGAGAATGCAGGAAACACCATATATTTT.

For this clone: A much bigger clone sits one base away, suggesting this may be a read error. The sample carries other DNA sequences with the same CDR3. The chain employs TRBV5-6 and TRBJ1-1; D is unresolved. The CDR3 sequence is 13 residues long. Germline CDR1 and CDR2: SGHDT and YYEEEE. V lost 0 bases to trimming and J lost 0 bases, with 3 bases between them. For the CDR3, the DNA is TGTGCCAGCAGCTTGGGACTGAACACTGAAGCTTTCTTT. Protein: CASSLGLNTEAFF.